The present TCR beta chain was sequenced within a study of beta chain features in type 1 diabetes. Regarding the study as a whole: Any HLA type influence on TCRB rearrangement was left unresolved here. Among patients with Type 1 diabetes, TCRB CDR3s were moderately but significantly shorter in every one of the four CD4+ subsets.

The germline V gene has CDR1 MNHEY and CDR2 SVGAGI. The length of the CDR3 is 15 residues. V was shortened by 2 bases and J by 4 bases, with 12 bases between the two germline ends. Expressed TCRB transcripts were sequenced after all isolated RNA was converted to cDNA. Here immunoSEQ multiplex PCR was the method, and the copy in TCRdb shows in-frame clones only, minus some. There are tens of thousands of clones in the sample; around 63% occur only once, and less than 2% lies in the top ten. Concerning this clone: The antigen remains undetermined.

V gene TRBV6-5 combines with J gene TRBJ1-3; no clear D. This receptor was identified in a man younger than 45 with type 1 diabetes. Some clones in this sample may be carry-over from other donors' samples. The sequenced material came from Tregs from blood. CDR3 region: CASSYAAGGGNTIYF. The CDR3 coding sequence is TGTGCCAGCAGTTACGCGGCAGGAGGAGGAAACACCATATATTTT.